This is a list of T cell receptor beta chains from one sample in a study of OX40 agonist ivuxolimab in advanced cancers. The repertoire was sequenced with immunoSEQ multiplex PCR; TCRdb's copy has only in-frame clones and lacks some. The sample lists tens of thousands of clones, approximately 80% occurring once. The source material was CD4+ or CD8+ T cells sorted from blood, sampled in a trial of the OX40 agonist ivuxolimab. Receptors originate from an adult with an advanced solid tumor such as melanoma, head and neck, liver or kidney cancer. Both conserved end residues are part of each CDR3. The D gene is left open where the match is weak. Clone size is not always given. Where it is, it says once, few, many or a class for expanded clones.

clone size: once
D gene: .
J gene: TRBJ1-2
V gene: TRBV4-2
CDR3 protein: CASSQGDTARGYTF
CDR3 DNA: TGTGCCAGCAGCCAAGGGGATACAGCGAGGGGCTACACCTTC

clone size: few
D gene: .
J gene: TRBJ2-7
V gene: TRBV11-3
CDR3 protein: CASSLTSREEQYF
CDR3 DNA: TGTGCCAGCAGCTTAACATCCCGAGAGGAGCAGTACTTC

clone size: .
D gene: .
J gene: TRBJ1-1
V gene: TRBV7-9
CDR3 protein: CASRYYPQGSKTEAFF
CDR3 DNA: TGTGCCAGCAGATATTACCCCCAGGGTTCCAAAACTGAAGCTTTCTTT

clone size: .
D gene: TRBD1
J gene: TRBJ2-7
V gene: TRBV11-2
CDR3 protein: CASSRTGYEQYF
CDR3 DNA: TGTGCCAGCAGCCGGACAGGCTACGAGCAGTACTTC

clone size: .
D gene: TRBD1
J gene: TRBJ1-1
V gene: TRBV19
CDR3 protein: CASSILAGGYTKAFF
CDR3 DNA: TGTGCCAGTAGTATTTTGGCAGGGGGATACACTAAAGCTTTCTTT

clone size: .
D gene: .
J gene: TRBJ2-7
V gene: TRBV20-1
CDR3 protein: CHAGSSYEQYF
CDR3 DNA: TGCCACGCCGGGAGCTCCTACGAGCAGTACTTC

clone size: .
D gene: TRBD1
J gene: TRBJ2-5
V gene: TRBV27
CDR3 protein: CASSLRAGQGRDRETQYF
CDR3 DNA: TGTGCCAGCAGTTTAAGGGCGGGACAGGGTCGTGATAGAGAGACCCAGTACTTC

clone size: .
D gene: TRBD1
J gene: TRBJ1-2
V gene: TRBV6-6
CDR3 protein: CASSQSPGQGYGYTF
CDR3 DNA: TGTGCCAGCAGTCAGAGCCCGGGACAGGGCTATGGCTACACCTTC

clone size: once
D gene: .
J gene: TRBJ2-5
V gene: TRBV6-1
CDR3 protein: CASSPGPQETQYF
CDR3 DNA: TGTGCCAGCTCGCCAGGGCCACAAGAGACCCAGTACTTC

clone size: .
D gene: .
J gene: TRBJ2-7
V gene: TRBV6-6
CDR3 protein: CASSYSHAGSYEQYF
CDR3 DNA: TGTGCCAGCAGTTACTCCCACGCGGGTTCCTACGAGCAGTACTTC

clone size: few
D gene: .
J gene: TRBJ2-3
V gene: TRBV6-5
CDR3 protein: CASSYMGATDTQYF
CDR3 DNA: TGTGCCAGCAGTTACATGGGGGCCACAGATACGCAGTATTTT

clone size: few
D gene: TRBD2
J gene: TRBJ2-5
V gene: TRBV7-7
CDR3 protein: CASSSTSGGAETQYF
CDR3 DNA: TGTGCCAGCAGCTCGACTAGCGGGGGGGCTGAGACCCAGTACTTC

clone size: .
D gene: .
J gene: TRBJ2-7
V gene: TRBV6-4
CDR3 protein: CASSDSTGSYEQYF
CDR3 DNA: TGTGCCAGCAGTGACTCGACAGGCTCCTACGAGCAGTACTTC

clone size: .
D gene: .
J gene: TRBJ1-1
V gene: TRBV7-9
CDR3 protein: CASSLVDTEAFF
CDR3 DNA: TGTGCCAGCAGCTTAGTAGATACTGAAGCTTTCTTT

clone size: .
D gene: .
J gene: TRBJ1-1
V gene: TRBV11-3
CDR3 protein: CASSLGENTEAFF
CDR3 DNA: TGTGCCAGCAGCTTAGGGGAGAACACTGAAGCTTTCTTT

clone size: .
D gene: .
J gene: TRBJ1-2
V gene: TRBV9
CDR3 protein: CASSPWTVPTYGYTF
CDR3 DNA: TGTGCCAGCAGCCCCTGGACAGTACCAACCTATGGCTACACCTTC

clone size: .
D gene: TRBD2
J gene: TRBJ2-1
V gene: TRBV10-3
CDR3 protein: CAISSRASGGHNEQFF
CDR3 DNA: TGTGCCATCAGTTCCCGGGCTAGCGGGGGCCACAATGAGCAGTTCTTC

clone size: .
D gene: .
J gene: TRBJ1-6
V gene: TRBV5-5
CDR3 protein: CASSFQTGVNSPLHF
CDR3 DNA: TGTGCCAGCAGCTTCCAGACAGGTGTTAATTCACCCCTCCACTTT

clone size: .
D gene: TRBD1
J gene: TRBJ1-3
V gene: TRBV14
CDR3 protein: CASSRRDRDSNTIYF
CDR3 DNA: TGTGCCAGCAGCCGCCGGGACAGGGATTCAAACACCATATATTTT

clone size: .
D gene: .
J gene: TRBJ2-1
V gene: TRBV2
CDR3 protein: CASSWGRLGSNEQFF
CDR3 DNA: TGTGCCAGCAGTTGGGGCCGTCTTGGGTCCAATGAGCAGTTCTTC

clone size: .
D gene: .
J gene: TRBJ2-1
V gene: TRBV19
CDR3 protein: CASSIGQGIYEQFF
CDR3 DNA: TGTGCCAGTAGTATAGGGCAGGGAATCTATGAGCAGTTCTTC

clone size: few
D gene: .
J gene: TRBJ2-5
V gene: TRBV7-9
CDR3 protein: CASSSSTRGETQYF
CDR3 DNA: TGTGCCAGCAGCTCATCGACAAGGGGGGAGACCCAGTACTTC

clone size: few
D gene: .
J gene: TRBJ1-6
V gene: TRBV2
CDR3 protein: CASSENRENSPLHF
CDR3 DNA: TGTGCCAGCAGTGAAAACAGGGAGAATTCACCCCTCCACTTT

clone size: .
D gene: .
J gene: TRBJ2-5
V gene: TRBV7-9
CDR3 protein: CASSLAVGAGYQETQYF
CDR3 DNA: TGTGCCAGCAGCTTAGCGGTAGGAGCAGGGTACCAAGAGACCCAGTACTTC

clone size: .
D gene: .
J gene: TRBJ1-2
V gene: TRBV4-1
CDR3 protein: CANSPLGPGYGYTF
CDR3 DNA: TGCGCCAACAGCCCCCTTGGACCGGGCTATGGCTACACCTTC

clone size: once
D gene: TRBD2
J gene: TRBJ2-3
V gene: TRBV29-1
CDR3 protein: CSVGGGGAGSDTQYF
CDR3 DNA: TGCAGCGTTGGAGGCGGGGGGGCCGGCTCAGATACGCAGTATTTT

clone size: .
D gene: .
J gene: TRBJ2-3
V gene: TRBV7-6
CDR3 protein: CASSLVWDRKPLTSTDTQYF
CDR3 DNA: TGTGCCAGCAGCTTAGTTTGGGACCGAAAGCCACTCACTAGCACAGATACGCAGTATTTT